This T cell receptor beta chain was identified in a study of Ad26.COV2.S vaccination and SARS-CoV-2 variants. Study-level findings and limits: Spike-specific TCR breadth was greater in vaccine than placebo recipients.

Treatment described: around 19 received Ad26.COV2.S at low or high dose, single or two shots; roughly five received placebo; per-sample allocation not given. On day 63 after the first injection, vaccine and placebo recipients gave samples. Only in-frame clones appear in the TCRdb table, and some are missing; sequencing was by immunoSEQ multiplex PCR. Of 300,000 to 350,000 clones listed, 86% were seen once; the top ten hold around 10%. The V gene's germline CDR1 is MDHEN and CDR2 SYDVKM. The CDR3 has 14 residues. The V and J ends lost 5 bases and 7 bases respectively, with 15 bases between them. Details on this clone: Its antigen is unknown.

The chain combines TRBV28 with TRBJ1-3; D unresolved. Specimen: peripheral blood, collected in a trial of Ad26.COV2.S vaccine versus placebo. The sequence derives from a person between 18 and 60 years old who received the Ad26.COV2.S COVID-19 vaccine or a placebo. This CDR3 is CASSNPGLRNTIYF. CDR3 nucleotides: TGTGCCAGCAGTAATCCGGGCCTTCGGAACACCATATATTTT.